These 22 T cell receptor beta chains were sequenced from one sample in a study of cytomegalovirus exposure and HLA in healthy donors. Both 60 Vbeta primers and 13 Jbeta primers went into the PCR. Only in-frame clones appear in the TCRdb table, and some are missing; sequencing was by immunoSEQ multiplex PCR. Among some 130,000 clones listed, 75% were seen once. Input material: PBMCs. The origin of the receptors is a man aged 25 to 40 in good health and CMV-seronegative.

Note on this clone: Additional DNA sequences in this sample encode the identical CDR3. This chain links TRBV27 with TRBJ2-2, with 8 positions matching TRBD1. The CDR3 totals 15 residues. CDR1 is MNHEY, CDR2 SMNVEV, per germline (reference sequence). Trimming cost V 3 bases and J 4 bases; bases outside gene matches: 4. The CDR3 DNA follows: TGTGCCAGCAGTTTGGGGACAGGCGGCACCGGGGAGCTGTTTTTT. Protein product: CASSLGTGGTGELFF.

The chain carries TRBV10-1 and TRBJ1-3, with 9 bases that match TRBD1. Germline values: CDR1 WNHNN, CDR2 SYGVQD (reference sequence). The CDR3 length is 14 residues. The V gene end was trimmed by 6 bases and the J gene end by 5 bases; junction bases not matched to a gene: 5. The CDR3 sequence: CASSAGTGRNTIYF. DNA of the CDR3: TGCGCCAGCAGCGCCGGGACAGGGAGAAACACCATATATTTT.

V is TRBV28 and J is TRBJ1-2, with 7 bases that match TRBD1. Trimming removed 3 bases from V and 2 bases from J; junction bases left unmatched: 3. Germline V gives CDR1 MDHEN, CDR2 SYDVKM. CDR3 length: 14 amino acids. CDR3 protein: CASSFMGQNYGYTF. The CDR3 bases are TGTGCCAGCAGTTTTATGGGACAGAACTATGGCTACACCTTC.

The rearrangement links TRBV28 to TRBJ1-2; TRBD1 agrees at 12 bases. This CDR3 contains 14 residues. Germline loops: CDR1 MDHEN, CDR2 SYDVKM. V trimming: 3 bases; J trimming: 7 bases; junction bases outside the gene matches: 3. CDR3 nucleotides: TGTGCCAGCAGTTTTGGGGACAGGGGGCTTGGCTACACCTTC. Translating it yields CASSFGDRGLGYTF.

The chain links TRBV7-6 to TRBJ2-5; 11 nucleotides align to TRBD1. Germline V gives CDR1 SGHVS, CDR2 FNYEAQ. The junction had 6 bases not matched to a gene; V was cut back by 4 bases and J by 5 bases. The CDR3 contains 15 residues. In DNA, the CDR3 is TGTGCCAGCAGCTCCATCGGGACAGGGGGGGAGACCCAGTACTTC. Residues: CASSSIGTGGETQYF. The variable domain in full, completed from reference TRBV7-6 and TRBJ2-5, reads GAGVSQSPRYKVTKRGQDVALRCDPISGHVSLYWYRQALGQGPEFLTYFNYEAQQDKSGLPNDRFSAERPEGSISTLTIQRTEQRDSAMYRCASSSIGTGGETQYFGPGTRLLVL.

The chain recombines TRBV5-4 with TRBJ2-2, with 15 bases fitting TRBD2. V shed 2 bases, J shed 5 bases, and the junction held 1 base outside the gene matches. The germline gives CDR1 SGHNT, CDR2 YYREEE (reference sequence). The CDR3 is 16 residues long. Here the CDR3 DNA reads TGTGCCAGCAGCTTCGGACTAGCGGGGGGGACCGGGGAGCTGTTTTTT. Translating gives CASSFGLAGGTGELFF.

This clone was seen a handful of times. The chain has TRBV10-3 and TRBJ2-2; a possible D gene is TRBD1 (5 bases). The CDR3 has 16 residues. Deletions cut 6 bases from V and 4 bases from J, with 18 bases between. The germline gives CDR1 ENHRY, CDR2 SYGVKD. CDR3 sequence: CAIRAPGRDLTGELFF. The CDR3, as DNA: TGTGCCATCAGGGCCCCAGGCAGGGATCTCACCGGGGAGCTGTTTTTT.

This clone was detected a few times. This chain uses TRBV19 with TRBJ1-1; the D is unclear. Germline CDR1 and CDR2: LNHDA and SQIVND (reference sequence). V was pared by 7 bases and J by 1 base, with 10 bases between. CDR3 length: 13 residues. This chain's CDR3 is CASNEVANTEAFF. Here the CDR3 DNA reads TGTGCCAGTAATGAGGTCGCGAACACTGAAGCTTTCTTT.

This clone was found once. CDR3 coding DNA: TGTGCCAGCAGCCTTCTCGGGGGAGGGTTAGGCCAAGAGACCCAGTACTTC. Its translation is CASSLLGGGLGQETQYF. V gene TRBV9 combines with J gene TRBJ2-5, with 7 bases identical to TRBD2. This CDR3 comprises 17 residues. Germline assignment: CDR1 SGDLS and CDR2 YYNGEE. J gave up 1 base and V 4 bases, and 13 bases lay outside the gene matches.

This clone has a handful of counts. CDR3 region: CASSLAPPTSGRTDTQYF. CDR3 nucleotide sequence: TGTGCCAGCAGTTTAGCCCCCCCCACTAGCGGCCGCACAGATACGCAGTATTTT. The chain joins TRBV27 to TRBJ2-3, with 8 positions matching TRBD2. V gave up 2 bases and J gave up 1 base; unmatched junction bases: 11. Germline CDR1 reads MNHEY; CDR2 reads SMNVEV (reference sequence). This CDR3 has 18 amino acids.

J is TRBJ1-5 and V is TRBV25-1; the match to TRBD1 covers 8 bases. The junction had 10 bases not matched to a gene; V was cut back by 9 bases and J by 6 bases. Per the germline V gene, CDR1 is MGHDK and CDR2 is SYGVNS. The CDR3 is made up of 14 amino acids. The CDR3 nucleotides read TGTGCCAGTTCGACAGGGGAGGTCGGTCAGCCCCAGCATTTT. It translates to CASSTGEVGQPQHF.

The chain combines TRBV19 with TRBJ1-1, with D unclear. Per germline, CDR1 LNHDA and CDR2 SQIVND (reference sequence). V lost 6 bases and J lost 4, with 12 bases in between. There are 13 residues in the CDR3. The CDR3 bases are TGTGCCAGTAGCGTCGGGGTTGGCACTGAAGCTTTCTTT. It yields the protein CASSVGVGTEAFF.

The rearrangement uses TRBV28 and TRBJ1-5; D not certain. Trimming shortened V by 5 bases and J by 1 base, and 12 bases separated the two germline ends. CDR1 and CDR2 from the germline V gene are MDHEN and SYDVKM. This CDR3 is 15 amino acids long. Written as DNA, the CDR3 is TGTGCCAGCAGTGGTGGCAAGAGGAGCAATCAGCCCCAGCATTTT. Its translation is CASSGGKRSNQPQHF.

The gene calls are TRBV19 and TRBJ2-7; 10 bases fit TRBD2. Germline V lookup: CDR1 LNHDA, CDR2 SQIVND (reference sequence). CDR3 length: 15 residues. V lost 4 bases and J lost 1; bases outside the gene matches: 4. The CDR3 coding sequence is TGTGCCAGTAGTACAAGACTAGCGGGTTCCTACGAGCAGTACTTC. This sequence encodes CASSTRLAGSYEQYF.

The V and J genes are TRBV27 and TRBJ2-7; possibly TRBD2 for D (6 bases). Trimming left V 6 bases short and J 1 base short, with 19 bases between. Per germline, CDR1 MNHEY and CDR2 SMNVEV (reference sequence). CDR3 length: 16 amino acids. CDR3 in amino acids: CASSDAGTQTSYEQYF. The CDR3 nucleotides read TGTGCCAGCAGCGACGCAGGGACTCAAACTTCCTACGAGCAGTACTTC.

The J gene is TRBJ1-4, the V gene TRBV14; D not resolved. Germline CDR1 and CDR2: SGHDN and FVKESK. The CDR3 is 14 amino acids. Trimming took off 2 bases at V and 3 bases at J, with 7 bases between the two ends. The CDR3 coding sequence is TGTGCCAGCAGCCAATGGGAGGCTAATGAAAAACTGTTTTTT. Its translation is CASSQWEANEKLFF.

This clone has just a few counts. The chain joins TRBV6-1 to TRBJ1-1; no reliable D call. The CDR3 runs to 12 residues. CDR1 and CDR2 from the germline V gene are MNHNS and SASEGT. Trimming left V 6 bases short and J 1 base short, with 6 bases between. This CDR3 reads CASSPRNTEAFF. The CDR3 bases are TGTGCCAGCAGCCCCCGGAACACTGAAGCTTTCTTT.

The chain couples TRBV30 to TRBJ1-5; D may be TRBD1 (6 bases). Trimming pared 2 bases from V and 5 bases from J, leaving 13 bases between. Per the germline V gene, CDR1 is GTSNPN and CDR2 is SVGIG (reference sequence). The CDR3 loop spans 14 amino acids. The CDR3 here is CAWSKGGADQPQHF. In DNA form, the CDR3 reads TGTGCCTGGAGTAAAGGGGGGGCTGATCAGCCCCAGCATTTT.

This clone was recorded a few times. J is TRBJ2-5 and V is TRBV5-1; D not resolved. The CDR3 is 12 residues long. Per germline, CDR1 SGHRS and CDR2 YFSETQ. V shed 4 bases and J shed 5 bases, with 9 bases lying between them. CDR3 coding DNA: TGCGCCAGCAGCCTCTTAGCTGAGACCCAGTACTTC. Amino acids: CASSLLAETQYF.

The chain couples TRBV6-5 to TRBJ2-7; D uncertain. Germline V CDR1 and CDR2: MNHEY, SVGAGI. The V and J ends lost 0 bases and 4 bases respectively, with 13 bases between them. The CDR3 length is 15 residues. CDR3: CASSYSSRLTYEQYF. CDR3 coding DNA: TGTGCCAGCAGTTACTCATCTCGGCTGACTTACGAGCAGTACTTC.

This clone turned up a few times. The chain recombines TRBV19 with TRBJ1-2; the D gene is possibly TRBD1 (5 bases). V dropped 3 bases and J dropped 8 bases, with 10 bases sitting between them. CDR3 length equals 12 residues. CDR1 and CDR2 (germline): LNHDA, SQIVND (reference sequence). DNA of the CDR3: TGTGCCAGTAGTATGGGGCCCGGGGGCTACACCTTC. Protein product: CASSMGPGGYTF.

This rearrangement joins TRBV10-3 to TRBJ2-3; tentative D call: TRBD1 (6 bases). The CDR3 totals 16 residues. The germline CDR1 and CDR2 sequences are ENHRY and SYGVKD. Trimming stripped 2 bases from V and 2 bases from J, with 14 bases between. The CDR3 sequence is CAISEGRDTFTDTQYF. DNA for the CDR3: TGTGCCATCAGTGAGGGTCGGGACACCTTCACAGATACGCAGTATTTT.